The clone carrying this TCR beta chain was found a few times. The antigen is not known. This entry comes from a study of beta chain features in type 1 diabetes. What was sequenced were expressed TCRB transcripts, since all of the isolated RNA had been reverse transcribed. Clones were sequenced by immunoSEQ multiplex PCR, and TCRdb holds only the in-frame ones, with some missing. The table has some 290,000 clones, approximately 25% seen once. Sorting based on CD45RO/CCR7/CD25/CD127/CD95/CD27 separated CD4+ naive, central memory, regulatory and stem cell-like memory cells. Populations isolated by sorting all had purity greater than 98%. V lost 6 bases, J lost 3 bases, and 11 bases lay in between. Germline CDR1 is ENHRY and CDR2 is SYGVKD. The CDR3 extends over 14 amino acids. Study-level findings and limits: Naive, central memory and Treg TCRB repertoires seemed to resemble each other more closely in patients than they did in healthy donors. The study found moderately but significantly shorter TCRB CDR3s in all four CD4+ subsets of Type 1 diabetes patients. PCR might preferentially amplify shorter templates, equally in patients and controls.

This receptor was identified in a woman aged 30 to 39 with type 1 diabetes. Input material: naive CD4+ T cells from blood. This chain uses TRBV10-3 with TRBJ2-2; maybe TRBD2 (6 bases). The CDR3 loop reads CAIRGRSDTGELFF. In DNA, the CDR3 is TGTGCCATCAGAGGGAGGTCAGACACCGGGGAGCTGTTTTTT.